This T cell receptor (beta chain) emerged from a study of CD8+ T cells in alopecia areata. Points from the study as a whole: While patients received tofacitinib, many expanded lesional clones remained present in scalp and blood. Patients shared TCRs less clearly than mice did, possibly owing to HLA.

This clone was seen a few times. Its antigen is undetermined. Germline trimming cut 5 bases from V and 3 bases from J; bases unmatched to any gene: 6. Germline CDR1 and CDR2: SGHVS and FNYEAQ. This CDR3 spans 15 amino acids. The treatment here: oral pan-JAK inhibitor, 5-10 mg twice daily. Once RNA had been extracted, it was reverse transcribed into cDNA to act as the sequencing template. This table comes from immunoSEQ multiplex PCR, and its TCRdb copy is limited to in-frame clones, with some not included. The sample contains 150,000 to 200,000 clones, around 58% of which appear only once. The V and J genes are TRBV7-6 and TRBJ2-1; 8 bases map to TRBD1. This clonotype was sampled from a human donor with alopecia areata. Sequencing was performed on CD4+ T cells sorted from blood, taken between weeks 55 and 65, from a patient treated with tofacitinib. The CDR3 region has the DNA TGTGCCAGCAGCGCCGGGACAGGTAACTACAATGAGCAGTTCTTC. Encoded protein: CASSAGTGNYNEQFF.